One sample yielded the 5 T cell receptor beta chains listed below, sequenced in a study of radiotherapy plus CTLA-4 blockade in lung cancer. Only in-frame clones appear in the TCRdb table, and some are missing; sequencing was by immunoSEQ multiplex PCR. The sample lists just under 60,000 clones, around three quarters occurring once. This specimen consisted of peripheral blood, obtained from a patient treated with radiotherapy plus ipilimumab. Receptors originate from a human donor with non-small cell lung cancer whose response to radiotherapy plus ipilimumab could not be evaluated.

This clone was recorded many times. This chain joins TRBV5-5 and TRBJ1-1; TRBD1 is a possible D gene (5 bases). The CDR3 runs 14 residues. CDR1 and CDR2 (germline): SGHKS, YYEKEE (reference sequence). The V end was cut by 0 bases, the J end by 3 bases, with 9 bases between. The CDR3 loop is CASSLGGEDTEAFF. The CDR3 region has the DNA TGTGCCAGCAGCTTGGGAGGGGAGGACACTGAAGCTTTCTTT.

The chain is built from TRBV11-2 and TRBJ2-3; D perhaps matches TRBD2 (6 bases). V lost 0 bases to trimming and J lost 5 bases, with 9 bases between them. Germline V gene data show CDR1 as SGHAT and CDR2 as FQNNGV. The CDR3 is made up of 14 amino acids. The CDR3, as DNA: TGTGCCAGCAGCTTAGACATTAGCGGAGATACGCAGTATTTT. Protein: CASSLDISGDTQYF. Using reference TRBV11-2 and TRBJ2-3 for the parts outside the CDR3, the full variable domain is EAGVAQSPRYKIIEKRQSVAFWCNPISGHATLYWYQQILGQGPKLLIQFQNNGVVDDSQLPKDRFSAERLKGVDSTLKIQPAKLEDSAVYLCASSLDISGDTQYFGPGTRLTVL.

This clone was counted at least ten times. This chain joins TRBV5-4 and TRBJ2-2, with 7 bases identical to TRBD2. V dropped 1 base and J dropped 3; count of bases not matched to a gene: 3. CDR1 SGHNT and CDR2 YYREEE come from the germline V gene (reference sequence). The CDR3 totals 15 residues. CDR3 amino acids: CASSLKGRDTGELFF. In DNA, the CDR3 is TGTGCCAGCAGCTTGAAGGGGAGGGACACCGGGGAGCTGTTTTTT.

The DNA of the CDR3 is TGTGCCACCAGCAGATACGACAGGGTCTACGAGCAGTACTTC. It translates to CATSRYDRVYEQYF. This rearrangement joins TRBV15 to TRBJ2-7, with 7 bases identical to TRBD1. Trimming took 2 bases from V and 3 from J; bases not matched to a gene: 4. Germline values: CDR1 LNHNV, CDR2 YYDKDF (reference sequence). This CDR3 comprises 14 residues.

This chain joins TRBV7-6 and TRBJ2-5; 10 bases are a match to TRBD1. CDR1 and CDR2 from the germline V gene are SGHVS and FNYEAQ. CDR3 length: 16 residues. Unmatched junction bases numbered 12, after V lost 0 bases and J lost 11 bases. CDR3 amino acids: CASSLARQGALGEQYF. DNA of the CDR3: TGTGCCAGCAGCTTAGCCAGACAGGGGGCCCTTGGAGAGCAGTACTTC. Looking up the rest from reference TRBV7-6 and TRBJ2-5 gives the full variable domain: GAGVSQSPRYKVTKRGQDVALRCDPISGHVSLYWYRQALGQGPEFLTYFNYEAQQDKSGLPNDRFSAERPEGSISTLTIQRTEQRDSAMYRCASSLARQGALGEQYFGPGTRLLVL.